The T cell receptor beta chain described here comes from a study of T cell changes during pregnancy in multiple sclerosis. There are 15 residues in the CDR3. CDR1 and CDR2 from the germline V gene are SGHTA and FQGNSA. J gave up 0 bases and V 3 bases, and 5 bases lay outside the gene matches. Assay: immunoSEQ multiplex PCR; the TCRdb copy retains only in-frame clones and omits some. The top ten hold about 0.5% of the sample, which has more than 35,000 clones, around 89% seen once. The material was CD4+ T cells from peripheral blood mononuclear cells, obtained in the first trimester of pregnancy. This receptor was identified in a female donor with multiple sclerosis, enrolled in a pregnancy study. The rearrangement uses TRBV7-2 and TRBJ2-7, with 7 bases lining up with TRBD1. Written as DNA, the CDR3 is TGTGCCAGCAGCTTCAGGGGGAGAAGCTCCTACGAGCAGTACTTC. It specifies CASSFRGRSSYEQYF.